Shown below are 31 T cell receptor beta chains from a single sample sequenced in a study of low-dose radiotherapy and immunotherapy resistance in tumors. Amplification, which lasted around 21 PCR cycles, used a constant-region primer and V-primer adapter to amplify TCRs. TCRdb used MiXCR to reprocess the reads, holding one entry per CDR3 protein. The sample has tens of thousands of distinct CDR3 sequences, 10% to 15% seen once; the top ten hold approximately 6.2%. Time point noted: before trial treatment. The source was PBMCs, collected before treatment. These receptors were collected from a female donor with ovarian cancer.

The V gene is TRBV2, the J gene TRBJ1-1; D gene ambiguous. The germline V and J ends were trimmed by 7 bases and 2 bases, with 8 bases remaining between them. The CDR3 loop spans 12 amino acids. CDR1 and CDR2 from the germline V gene are SNHLY and FYNNEI. This chain's CDR3 is CASKEDNTEAFF. CDR3 DNA: TGTGCCAGCAAGGAGGATAACACTGAAGCTTTCTTT.

This clonotype has ten or more counts. The CDR3 protein is CASSLDPGAPLHF. CDR3 nucleotides: TGTGCCAGCAGCTTAGACCCGGGGGCACCCCTCCACTTT. This chain connects TRBV7-6 to TRBJ1-6; D is perhaps TRBD1 (5 bases). Germline CDR1 reads SGHVS; CDR2 reads FNYEAQ. This CDR3 is built from 13 residues. V shed 1 base and J shed 11 bases, with 9 bases lying between them.

This clonotype has at least ten counts. The chain couples TRBV10-3 to TRBJ2-3; tentatively, D is TRBD1 or TRBD2 (6 bases each). Germline V gene sequence: CDR1 ENHRY, CDR2 SYGVKD. This CDR3 spans 17 amino acids. The ends were cut back, 2 bases at V and 3 bases at J, with 18 bases in the middle. DNA for the CDR3: TGTGCCATCAGTGAGAGGGGGGAAAGGTCTGGAACAGATACGCAGTATTTT. Residues: CAISERGERSGTDTQYF.

Judged by abundance, this clonotype is medium-sized (0.01 to 0.1%). The rearrangement joins TRBV19 to TRBJ1-2; maybe TRBD1 (5 bases). This CDR3 contains 17 residues. Germline assignment: CDR1 LNHDA and CDR2 SQIVND (reference sequence). The V end was cut by 6 bases, the J end by 9 bases, with 29 bases between. In DNA form, the CDR3 reads TGTGCCAGTAGCCCTGGGGTCAGGGCAGGTTCCCTTTCTCGCTACACCTTC. Translation gives CASSPGVRAGSLSRYTF.

A single count supports this clonotype. V is TRBV28 and J is TRBJ2-7; 9 bases agree with TRBD1. The V gene end was trimmed by 6 bases and the J gene end by 3 bases; junction bases not matched to a gene: 6. CDR1 and CDR2 (germline): MDHEN, SYDVKM. This CDR3 is 14 amino acids long. The CDR3 sequence: CASSTTGGGYEQYF. The CDR3 DNA follows: TGTGCCAGCAGCACGACAGGGGGTGGCTACGAGCAGTACTTC. The full variable domain, rest sourced from reference TRBV28 and TRBJ2-7, is DVKVTQSSRYLVKRTGEKVFLECVQDMDHENMFWYRQDPGLGLRLIYFSYDVKMKEKGDIPEGYSVSREKKERFSLILESASTNQTSMYLCASSTTGGGYEQYFGPGTRLTVT.

Ten or more counts support this clonotype. The chain carries TRBV9 and TRBJ1-1; the D is unclear. From germline, CDR1 is SGDLS and CDR2 YYNGEE. This CDR3 spans 13 amino acids. With 7 bases removed from V and 1 base from J, the gap between germline ends came to 11 bases. CDR3 DNA sequence: TGTGCCAGCGCCCGGGCAGCGAACACTGAAGCTTTCTTT. Translating it yields CASARAANTEAFF.

The sample holds a few counts of this clonotype. The rearrangement links TRBV10-3 to TRBJ2-5; a weak D match, TRBD1 (5 bases). Germline V gives CDR1 ENHRY, CDR2 SYGVKD. Trimming pared 5 bases from V and 0 bases from J, leaving 13 bases between. This CDR3 is 15 amino acids long. The CDR3 is CAISHPDTYQETQYF. DNA of the CDR3: TGTGCCATCAGTCATCCGGACACCTACCAAGAGACCCAGTACTTC.

The sample holds many counts of this clonotype. DNA of the CDR3: TGTGCCAGCAGTTTTATCCGGAGCGGGGGGGGGAATGAGCAGTTCTTC. This codes for CASSFIRSGGGNEQFF. V is TRBV28 and J is TRBJ2-1; 10 bases map to TRBD2. The CDR3 extends over 16 amino acids. V trimming: 3 bases; J trimming: 7 bases; junction bases outside the gene matches: 9. Germline lookup yields CDR1 MDHEN and CDR2 SYDVKM.

This chain links TRBV2 with TRBJ1-5; D gene uncertain. Trimming took 6 bases from V and 6 from J, leaving 15 bases between them. Germline CDR1 and CDR2: SNHLY and FYNNEI. The CDR3 has 14 amino acids. In DNA, the CDR3 is TGTGCCAGCAGGATGGGAGGGAACGGTCAGCCCCAGCATTTT. Translation gives CASRMGGNGQPQHF.

The table lists this clonotype with many counts. The chain couples TRBV10-2 to TRBJ2-5, with 8 nucleotides matching TRBD1. Germline loops: CDR1 WSHSY, CDR2 SAAADI. There are 13 residues in the CDR3. V lost 10 bases and J lost 2; bases outside the gene matches: 6. CDR3 bases: TGCGCCACGAACGGACAGGGACAAGAGACCCAGTACTTC. Its translation is CATNGQGQETQYF.

This clonotype showed up many times. The rearrangement joins TRBV3-1 to TRBJ2-3, with 7 bases that match TRBD1. V lost 4 bases and J lost 2; bases outside the gene matches: 6. The CDR3 is 15 residues long. Germline assignment: CDR1 LGHDT and CDR2 YNNKEL (reference sequence). The CDR3 protein is CASSRTTGATDTQYF. CDR3 bases: TGTGCCAGCAGCCGGACAACAGGGGCCACAGATACGCAGTATTTT.

This clonotype was seen repeatedly, ten times or more. This chain connects TRBV3-1 to TRBJ2-5; no clear D gene. This CDR3 is 16 amino acids long. Trimming left V 0 bases short and J 2 bases short, with 13 bases between. Germline V gives CDR1 LGHDT, CDR2 YNNKEL (reference sequence). The DNA of the CDR3 is TGTGCCAGCAGCCAAGATCGTAGGGCACCACAAGAGACCCAGTACTTC. Amino acid sequence: CASSQDRRAPQETQYF.

The V call is TRBV20-1, the J call TRBJ1-2; 7 bases map to TRBD1. The V segment lost 1 base and the J segment 4 bases; nucleotides outside the gene matches: 6. Germline CDR1 is DFQATT and CDR2 is SNEGSKA (reference sequence). The CDR3 extends over 14 amino acids. This CDR3 reads CSARGTGNTYGYTF. The CDR3 DNA sequence: TGCAGTGCTAGAGGGACAGGCAATACCTATGGCTACACCTTC.

This clonotype appeared many times. The chain joins TRBV28 to TRBJ1-1; 7 bases fit TRBD1. From germline, CDR1 is MDHEN and CDR2 SYDVKM. CDR3 length: 12 residues. With 2 bases clipped from V and 9 bases from J, the junction kept 3 bases outside the gene matches. CDR3 nucleotides: TGTGCCAGCAGTTTACAGGGACAGCAAGCTTTCTTT. It specifies CASSLQGQQAFF. Looking up the rest from reference TRBV28 and TRBJ1-1 gives the full variable domain: DVKVTQSSRYLVKRTGEKVFLECVQDMDHENMFWYRQDPGLGLRLIYFSYDVKMKEKGDIPEGYSVSREKKERFSLILESASTNQTSMYLCASSLQGQQAFFGQGTRLTVV.

This clonotype was picked up many times. The gene calls are TRBV6-8 and TRBJ1-1, with D unresolved. The CDR3 contains 14 residues. Germline values: CDR1 MNHGY, CDR2 SAAAGT. V gave up 5 bases and J gave up 2 bases, with 12 bases separating them. In nucleotides, the CDR3 is TGTGCCAGCAGTGAACGGAGAGGCAACACTGAAGCTTTCTTT. As protein: CASSERRGNTEAFF.

This clonotype came up many times. The CDR3 loop is CASSWDRDNYGYTF. DNA for the CDR3: TGTGCCAGCAGTTGGGACAGAGATAACTATGGCTACACCTTC. The gene calls are TRBV12-3 or TRBV12-4 and TRBJ1-2; 7 bases fit TRBD1. CDR3 size: 14 residues. V shed 4 bases and J 1 base; nucleotides not matched to a gene: 3.

Of note for this clonotype: This is likely an artifact of a read error, given a far larger clone one base away. This chain joins TRBV7-9 and TRBJ2-4, with D possibly being TRBD1 (5 bases). Germline V CDR1 and CDR2: SEHNR, FQNEAQ (reference sequence). Trimming stripped 4 bases from V and 13 bases from J, with 17 bases between. The CDR3 contains 13 residues. The CDR3 nucleotides read TGTGCCAGCAGCTCACTCAGGGTTAATGAGCAGTACTTC. Protein product: CASSSLRVNEQYF.

The chain combines TRBV7-3 with TRBJ2-3; D is unresolved. Germline V gene lookup returns CDR1 SGHTA and CDR2 FQGTGA. The CDR3 length is 15 residues. Between the trimmed V and J ends, which lost 5 bases and 2 bases, there was a span of 14 bases. CDR3 protein: CASSPTGRPTDTQYF. CDR3 DNA sequence: TGTGCCAGCAGCCCGACCGGACGCCCCACAGATACGCAGTATTTT.

This clonotype was found a few times. The chain links TRBV14 to TRBJ2-5; D gene uncertain. CDR3 length equals 14 residues. CDR1 and CDR2 (germline): SGHDN, FVKESK. V lost 4 bases to trimming and J lost 4 bases, with 13 bases between them. Written as DNA, the CDR3 is TGTGCCAGCAGCCGCCGGGCCTCCATAGAGACCCAGTACTTC. Its translation is CASSRRASIETQYF.

This clonotype was seen ten or more times. V and J are TRBV20-1 and TRBJ2-5; tentative D call: TRBD2 (6 bases). Germline V gives CDR1 DFQATT, CDR2 SNEGSKA (reference sequence). The V gene lost 5 bases and the J gene lost 5 bases, with 24 bases spanning the gap. The CDR3 consists of 16 residues. Here the CDR3 DNA reads TGCAGTGCTGCCCATGGCGGGGACTCCAAAAGGGAGACCCAGTACTTC. Translating gives CSAAHGGDSKRETQYF.

This clonotype was observed at least ten times. The rearrangement joins TRBV12-3 or TRBV12-4 to TRBJ2-7, with D unclear. V was cut by 5 bases and J by 0 bases, with 5 bases left in between. The CDR3 has 12 residues. Written as DNA, the CDR3 is TGTGCCAGCAGTAAGAGCTCCTACGAGCAGTACTTC. It specifies CASSKSSYEQYF.

This clonotype showed up many times. V gene TRBV2 combines with J gene TRBJ2-1, with TRBD2 matching 10 bases. CDR1 SNHLY and CDR2 FYNNEI come from the germline V gene. The trim removed 0 bases at V and 16 bases at J, leaving 3 bases unmatched. The CDR3 contains 12 residues. The CDR3 region is CASSEAGLASFF. The CDR3 nucleotides are TGTGCCAGCAGTGAAGCGGGACTAGCGAGCTTCTTC.

This clonotype was seen ten or more times. The chain recombines TRBV29-1 with TRBJ2-1; the match to TRBD2 covers 10 bases. CDR1 is SQVTM and CDR2 is ANQGSEA in the germline V gene. The CDR3 contains 13 residues. J lost 10 bases, V lost 2 bases, and 5 bases had no gene match. CDR3 nucleotide sequence: TGCAGCGTTGAACCAGCGGGGGGGGACGAGCAGTTCTTC. Translation gives CSVEPAGGDEQFF.

Ten or more counts support this clonotype. The chain recombines TRBV5-5 with TRBJ2-5; maybe TRBD2 (6 bases). Germline CDR1 reads SGHKS; CDR2 reads YYEKEE (reference sequence). V was clipped by 6 bases and J by 9 bases, with 21 bases between them. The CDR3 contains 14 residues. The CDR3 DNA is TGTGCCAGCATGGGACTCACACCCCCCATGGCCCAGTACTTC. Translating it yields CASMGLTPPMAQYF.

This clonotype showed up many times. The chain combines TRBV5-1 with TRBJ1-6; D is unclear. This CDR3 is built from 20 residues. Germline V gives CDR1 SGHRS, CDR2 YFSETQ. Deletions cut 1 base from V and 9 bases from J, with 29 bases between. The CDR3 loop is CASSLPRAEKTHSGSSPLHF. The CDR3, as DNA: TGCGCCAGCAGCTTGCCGAGGGCAGAGAAGACCCACTCAGGTAGTTCACCCCTCCACTTT.

This clonotype was observed many times. DNA of the CDR3: TGTGCTACCTCCCGGGAGACTAGAACAGATACGCAGTATTTT. Amino acid sequence: CATSRETRTDTQYF. J is TRBJ2-3 and V is TRBV12-5; possibly TRBD2 for D (6 bases). Germline V gene data show CDR1 as LGHNT and CDR2 as FRNRAP. The CDR3 has 14 residues. Trimming removed 10 bases at V and 3 bases at J, with 17 bases between. Combining the CDR3 with reference TRBV12-5 and TRBJ2-3 gives the whole variable domain DARVTQTPRHKVTEMGQEVTMRCQPILGHNTVFWYRQTMMQGLELLAYFRNRAPLDDSGMPKDRFSAEMPDATLATLKIQPSEPRDSAVYFCATSRETRTDTQYFGPGTRLTVL.

This clonotype came up many times. This rearrangement joins TRBV10-2 to TRBJ2-1; D unresolved. Trimming cost V 4 bases and J 9 bases, with 10 bases left between them. Germline lookup yields CDR1 WSHSY and CDR2 SAAADI. The length of the CDR3 is 12 residues. The CDR3 sequence: CASSASTGEQFF. The CDR3 nucleotides are TGCGCCAGCAGTGCATCCACCGGTGAGCAGTTCTTC.

This clonotype came up many times. The chain couples TRBV2 to TRBJ2-7, with 11 nucleotides matching TRBD2. V was clipped by 3 bases and J by 4 bases; unmatched bases: 5. The CDR3 loop spans 15 amino acids. Germline V CDR1 and CDR2: SNHLY, FYNNEI. This CDR3 reads CASSETSGTLYEQYF. DNA for the CDR3: TGTGCCAGCAGTGAGACTAGCGGGACATTATACGAGCAGTACTTC.

With respect to this clonotype: Only one base separates this from a far larger clonotype, so it likely reflects a read error. The V gene is TRBV27, the J gene TRBJ2-6; a possible D gene is TRBD2 (7 bases). The CDR3 runs 17 residues. Germline V CDR1 and CDR2: MNHEY, SMNVEV (reference sequence). CDR3: CATSRGRESSGANVLTF. CDR3 sequence (DNA): TGTGCCACCAGTCGGGGGCGGGAGAGCTCTGGGGCCAACGTCCTGACTTTC.

This clonotype was observed at least ten times. The genes are TRBV29-1 and TRBJ2-1, with 9 bases identical to TRBD2. CDR1 SQVTM and CDR2 ANQGSEA come from the germline V gene. The CDR3 runs to 16 residues. J gave up 3 bases and V 2 bases, and 8 bases lay outside the gene matches. The DNA for the CDR3 is TGCAGCGTTGAAAGACTACGACTAGCGGACTACAATGAGCAGTTCTTC. Amino acid sequence: CSVERLRLADYNEQFF.

At least ten counts were recorded for this clonotype. The genes are TRBV10-2 and TRBJ2-1; D might be TRBD2 (5 bases). This CDR3 comprises 13 residues. CDR1 WSHSY and CDR2 SAAADI come from the germline V gene. The germline V and J ends were trimmed by 1 base and 9 bases, with 10 bases remaining between them. CDR3 bases: TGCGCCAGCAGTGAGTTTGTTGGAGGTGAGCAGTTCTTC. It encodes CASSEFVGGEQFF.